This T cell receptor (beta chain) is drawn from a study of blood T cell repertoires in COVID-19. Study background: COVID-19 samples, acute and convalescent, were from the United States, Italy and Spain. Nucleic acid was either cDNA or gDNA, and it came from T cells, B-cell-depleted T cells, or PBMCs.

V dropped 1 base and J dropped 6; count of bases not matched to a gene: 12. The CDR3 is 17 amino acids. Germline lookup yields CDR1 MDHEN and CDR2 SYDVKM. Original methodology: Amplification with reference gene primers provided the estimates of nucleated cell counts. Data came from immunoSEQ multiplex PCR; TCRdb stores just in-frame clones and leaves some out. The DNA was the basis for D and trimming; V, J and clone size are from that table. In the table there are about 150,000 clones, approximately 88% of which are singletons. This receptor was obtained from a man between 18 and 29 years old with active or convalescent COVID-19. The chain has TRBV28 and TRBJ1-1, with 9 nucleotides matching TRBD1. Sequencing used peripheral blood. For the CDR3, the DNA is TGTGCCAGCAGTTTATACACAGGGGGCGGAAAGTACGCTGAAGCTTTCTTT. Residues: CASSLYTGGGKYAEAFF. Complete variable domain (other parts from reference TRBV28 and TRBJ1-1): DVKVTQSSRYLVKRTGEKVFLECVQDMDHENMFWYRQDPGLGLRLIYFSYDVKMKEKGDIPEGYSVSREKKERFSLILESASTNQTSMYLCASSLYTGGGKYAEAFFGQGTRLTVV.